Each of the 20 T cell receptor beta chains below was sequenced from the same sample in a study of identical twins. TCRdb re-called the 5' RACE reads through MiXCR, storing one row per CDR3 protein. Of 200,000 to 250,000 distinct CDR3 sequences in the sample, approximately 7% are singletons; the top ten hold 3.5% to 4%. The data were also submitted as part of a second study, on yellow fever vaccine responses in identical twins.

Specimen: memory (CD45RO+) T cells sorted from blood. The receptors derive from a woman aged 18 to 35 in good health.

This clonotype has a count of ten or more. V and J are TRBV6-5 and TRBJ1-1; D might be TRBD1 (6 bases). Germline loops: CDR1 MNHEY, CDR2 SVGAGI. V was shortened by 4 bases and J by 2 bases, with 8 bases between the two germline ends. There are 13 residues in the CDR3. The CDR3, as DNA: TGTGCCAGCAGTTGGGACATTAACACTGAAGCTTTCTTT. It specifies CASSWDINTEAFF.

The chain links TRBV5-6 to TRBJ2-1; D unclear. The germline CDR1 and CDR2 sequences are SGHDT and YYEEEE. The CDR3 extends over 15 amino acids. The V end was cut by 2 bases, the J end by 3 bases, with 12 bases between. The CDR3 sequence is CASSFSPANYNEQFF. In DNA form, the CDR3 reads TGTGCCAGCAGCTTCTCTCCTGCCAACTACAATGAGCAGTTCTTC. Variable domain in full (rest from reference TRBV5-6 and TRBJ2-1): DAGVTQSPTHLIKTRGQQVTLRCSPKSGHDTVSWYQQALGQGPQFIFQYYEEEERQRGNFPDRFSGHQFPNYSSELNVNALLLGDSALYLCASSFSPANYNEQFFGPGTRLTVL.

The CDR3: CASGSVSQPQHF. CDR3 in DNA: TGTGCTAGTGGTTCCGTAAGCCAGCCCCAGCATTTT. The chain is built from TRBV12-5 and TRBJ1-5; D remains ambiguous. The CDR3 covers 12 residues. Germline CDR1 LGHNT, CDR2 FRNRAP. V was cut by 4 bases and J by 7 bases, with 8 bases left in between. The whole variable domain, filled in from reference TRBV12-5 and TRBJ1-5, reads DARVTQTPRHKVTEMGQEVTMRCQPILGHNTVFWYRQTMMQGLELLAYFRNRAPLDDSGMPKDRFSAEMPDATLATLKIQPSEPRDSAVYFCASGSVSQPQHFGDGTRLSIL.

CDR3 sequence (DNA): TGTGCCAGCAGTTTAGGGGTGGCAGGTGTCCTTTCCGTCCTGACTTTC. Protein: CASSLGVAGVLSVLTF. This rearrangement joins TRBV28 to TRBJ2-6; no reliable D call. Germline V gives CDR1 MDHEN, CDR2 SYDVKM. CDR3 length: 16 amino acids. The V end lost 2 bases, the J end lost 12 bases, and 20 bases lay between the germline ends.

This clonotype was observed at least ten times. This sequence joins TRBV12-3 or TRBV12-4 and TRBJ2-5; D is uncertain. This CDR3 has 16 residues. Trimming stripped 2 bases from V and 4 bases from J, with 17 bases between. The CDR3 sequence is CASSLSGGTGVETQYF. Here the CDR3 DNA reads TGTGCCAGCAGTTTATCTGGCGGTACTGGGGTAGAGACCCAGTACTTC.

This clonotype showed up just a few times. The chain employs TRBV7-9 and TRBJ1-5; 8 bases are a match to TRBD1. The CDR3 has 17 residues. Germline V gives CDR1 SEHNR, CDR2 FQNEAQ (reference sequence). V was clipped by 5 bases and J by 6 bases; unmatched bases: 15. The CDR3 here is CASSHSPVGQGGQPQHF. The CDR3 DNA sequence: TGTGCCAGCAGCCACTCCCCGGTAGGACAGGGTGGTCAGCCCCAGCATTTT.

The CDR3 sequence is CASSDNPGLASEQYF. The CDR3 nucleotides are TGTGCCAGCAGCGACAACCCGGGACTAGCGTCCGAGCAGTACTTC. The J gene is TRBJ2-7, the V gene TRBV7-8; 10 bases fit TRBD2. The CDR3 has 15 residues. Per germline, CDR1 SGHVS and CDR2 FQNEAQ. The J segment lost 6 bases and the V segment lost 5 bases, leaving 10 bases of the junction unmatched. Full variable domain (rest looked up from reference TRBV7-8 and TRBJ2-7): GAGVSQSPRYKVAKRGQDVALRCDPISGHVSLFWYQQALGQGPEFLTYFQNEAQLDKSGLPSDRFFAERPEGSVSTLKIQRTQQEDSAVYLCASSDNPGLASEQYFGPGTRLTVT.

This clonotype came up many times. This chain connects TRBV12-3 or TRBV12-4 to TRBJ2-1; D might be TRBD1 or TRBD2, each matching 5 bases. Trimming stripped 3 bases from V and 4 bases from J, with 10 bases between. The CDR3 is 14 residues long. The CDR3 reads CASSFSGGYNEQFF. CDR3 nucleotides: TGTGCCAGCAGTTTTTCTGGGGGTTACAATGAGCAGTTCTTC.

V is TRBV27 and J is TRBJ2-7, with 8 bases fitting TRBD1. V lost 5 bases and J lost 1; bases outside the gene matches: 7. This CDR3 contains 15 residues. CDR1 and CDR2 (germline): MNHEY, SMNVEV (reference sequence). The CDR3 reads CASSPQGARSYEQYV. CDR3 sequence (DNA): TGTGCCAGCAGTCCCCAGGGGGCTCGTTCCTACGAGCAGTACGTC.

The sample holds a few counts of this clonotype. The chain carries TRBV18 and TRBJ1-5, with TRBD1 matching over 9 bases. Germline-derived CDR1 and CDR2 are KGHSH and LQKENI. V was pared by 5 bases and J by 7 bases, with 9 bases of the junction left unmatched. The CDR3 contains 15 residues. The CDR3 DNA follows: TGTGCCAGCTCAATTAGTGCGGGACAGGGACAGCCCCAGCATTTT. Translated, it gives CASSISAGQGQPQHF.

The chain combines TRBV20-1 with TRBJ2-1; 11 bases are shared with TRBD2. The CDR3 totals 15 residues. The trim removed 1 base at V and 5 bases at J, leaving 4 bases unmatched. Germline V gene sequence: CDR1 DFQATT, CDR2 SNEGSKA (reference sequence). The CDR3 protein is CSARAPGLADNEQFF. In DNA, the CDR3 is TGCAGTGCTAGAGCTCCGGGACTAGCGGACAATGAGCAGTTCTTC.

The table lists this clonotype with many counts. The rearrangement joins TRBV27 to TRBJ1-1, with D uncertain. CDR3 length: 12 residues. The V end lost 6 bases, the J end lost 13 bases, and 18 bases lay between the germline ends. Germline V CDR1 and CDR2: MNHEY, SMNVEV (reference sequence). In DNA form, the CDR3 reads TGTGCCAGCAGGTCCCTTTCGGGCCGGGTTTTCTTT. It specifies CASRSLSGRVFF.

There are a few counts of this clonotype. The V call is TRBV5-1, the J call TRBJ2-2, with a possible D match to TRBD1 (5 bases). V was pared by 6 bases and J by 4 bases, with 22 bases between. The germline gives CDR1 SGHRS, CDR2 YFSETQ. The CDR3 has 17 amino acids. The CDR3 protein is CASKSVASPQGTGELFF. The CDR3 coding sequence is TGCGCCAGCAAGTCGGTGGCAAGCCCGCAGGGCACCGGGGAGCTGTTTTTT.

The table lists this clonotype with many counts. This chain uses TRBV28 with TRBJ2-5; 9 bases are shared with TRBD2. From germline, CDR1 is MDHEN and CDR2 SYDVKM. This CDR3 spans 15 amino acids. Trimming cost V 5 bases and J 2 bases; bases outside gene matches: 6. The CDR3 DNA reads as TGTGCCAGCAGTCCCCCGGCGGGGGGGCAAGAGACCCAGTACTTC. Translated, it gives CASSPPAGGQETQYF.

The genes are TRBV6-1 and TRBJ2-4, with TRBD2 matching over 7 bases. CDR3 length: 13 residues. The V gene's germline CDR1 is MNHNS and CDR2 SASEGT. V was clipped by 6 bases and J by 6 bases; unmatched bases: 5. The CDR3 DNA reads TGTGCCAGCAGCCCGCGGGGGTTAAACATTCAGTACTTC. It translates to CASSPRGLNIQYF.

The chain joins TRBV28 to TRBJ1-5; 7 positions agree with TRBD1. The CDR3 loop spans 14 amino acids. Trimming at V came to 8 bases and at J to 0 bases, leaving 4 bases not matched to a gene. From germline, CDR1 is MDHEN and CDR2 SYDVKM. The CDR3 loop is CASQGTDSNQPQHF. The CDR3 DNA reads as TGTGCCAGCCAGGGGACAGATAGCAATCAGCCCCAGCATTTT. Looking up the rest from reference TRBV28 and TRBJ1-5 gives the full variable domain: DVKVTQSSRYLVKRTGEKVFLECVQDMDHENMFWYRQDPGLGLRLIYFSYDVKMKEKGDIPEGYSVSREKKERFSLILESASTNQTSMYLCASQGTDSNQPQHFGDGTRLSIL.

This clonotype was recorded many times. V usage is TRBV5-1 and J usage is TRBJ2-1, with no clear D. The germline gives CDR1 SGHRS, CDR2 YFSETQ. This CDR3 is 14 amino acids long. Between the trimmed V and J ends, which lost 0 bases and 3 bases, there was a span of 7 bases. In nucleotides, the CDR3 is TGCGCCAGCAGCTTGGACCTAAACTACAATGAGCAGTTCTTC. Protein: CASSLDLNYNEQFF.

The gene calls are TRBV18 and TRBJ1-3; D is unresolved. Deletions cut 0 bases from V and 2 bases from J, with 11 bases between. The CDR3 consists of 16 residues. Germline assignment: CDR1 KGHSH and CDR2 LQKENI. The CDR3 sequence is CASSPPRRTTGNTIYF. DNA for the CDR3: TGTGCCAGCTCACCACCGCGGCGGACCACTGGAAACACCATATATTTT.

This clonotype was seen a handful of times. The chain links TRBV27 to TRBJ2-6, with D unresolved. V dropped 1 base and J dropped 0 bases, with 1 base sitting between them. CDR3 length: 14 residues. The germline V gene has CDR1 MNHEY and CDR2 SMNVEV (reference sequence). For the CDR3, the DNA is TGTGCCAGCAGTTTATTCTCTGGGGCCAACGTCCTGACTTTC. Translating gives CASSLFSGANVLTF.

This clonotype was picked up many times. The chain uses TRBV5-1 and TRBJ2-1, with 8 nucleotides matching TRBD2. The CDR3 consists of 15 residues. J gave up 7 bases and V 0 bases, and 6 bases lay outside the gene matches. In germline, CDR1 is SGHRS, CDR2 YFSETQ. CDR3 region: CASSLEAGGGNEQFF. CDR3 nucleotide sequence: TGCGCCAGCAGCTTGGAGGCGGGAGGAGGGAATGAGCAGTTCTTC.